These T cell receptor beta chains were read from a single sample in a study of T-cell memory formation after mild COVID-19. TCRdb processed the 5' RACE reads anew with MiXCR; each CDR3 protein has one entry. The sample lists roughly 130,000 distinct CDR3 sequences; about 6.5% were seen once. Sequencing used PBMCs or a T cell subset sorted from them (not recorded which). The source of these receptors is an adult woman who had mild COVID-19 (a few samples of this study predate the infection). Cell type and time point are not known. Both conserved end residues are part of each CDR3. D genes are given only for firm matches. Clone sizes are given selectively: once, few, many, or a class where the clone is expanded.

d_gene | j_gene | abundance | v_gene | CDR3aa | CDR3nt
TRBD2 | TRBJ2-1 | few | TRBV15 | CATSRDASGRAWQFF | TGTGCCACCAGCAGAGATGCTAGCGGGAGGGCCTGGCAGTTCTTC
TRBD2 | TRBJ2-5 | NA | TRBV5-5 | CASSHGTGGSYQETQYF | TGTGCCAGCAGCCACGGGACGGGCGGGAGCTACCAAGAGACCCAGTACTTC
TRBD1 | TRBJ1-6 | many | TRBV12-3/TRBV12-4 | CASRAGQGRTPLHF | TGTGCCAGCAGAGCCGGACAGGGACGGACACCCCTCCACTTT
NA | TRBJ2-7 | many | TRBV4-1 | CASSQASGQSYEQYF | TGCGCCAGCAGCCAAGCGTCGGGACAATCCTACGAGCAGTACTTC
TRBD2 | TRBJ2-1 | NA | TRBV20-1 | CSARDRTSGRNNEQFF | TGCAGTGCTAGAGACCGGACTAGCGGGAGGAACAATGAGCAGTTCTTC
NA | TRBJ2-5 | many | TRBV15 | CATSRVTRQETQYF | TGTGCCACCAGCAGAGTTACCAGACAAGAGACCCAGTACTTC
TRBD1 | TRBJ2-5 | many | TRBV20-1 | CSAGDRVNKETQYF | TGCAGTGCTGGGGACAGGGTCAATAAAGAGACCCAGTACTTC
NA | TRBJ1-4 | many | TRBV20-1 | CSALGVNEKLFF | TGCAGTGCTCTAGGGGTGAATGAAAAACTGTTTTTT
NA | TRBJ1-1 | few | TRBV6-5 | CASSYSGPLNTEAFF | TGTGCCAGCAGTTACTCGGGGCCCCTGAACACTGAAGCTTTCTTT
NA | TRBJ2-1 | many | TRBV5-1 | CASSLDPGRFNPLSYNEQFF | TGCGCCAGCAGCTTGGATCCGGGGCGGTTCAACCCCCTATCCTACAATGAGCAGTTCTTC
NA | TRBJ1-5 | few | TRBV6-5 | CASSRNRAEGQPQHF | TGTGCCAGCAGCCGCAACAGGGCCGAAGGTCAGCCCCAGCATTTT
TRBD2 | TRBJ2-5 | many | TRBV5-1 | CASSLELTASGMETQYF | TGCGCCAGCAGCTTGGAACTCACAGCTAGCGGGATGGAGACCCAGTACTTC
TRBD2 | TRBJ2-2 | many | TRBV11-2 | CASSLGGGATGELFF | TGTGCCAGCAGCTTGGGCGGGGGGGCCACCGGGGAGCTGTTTTTT
TRBD2 | TRBJ2-1 | few | TRBV7-9 | CASRSGREGYNEQFF | TGTGCCAGCCGGTCGGGGCGGGAGGGCTACAATGAGCAGTTCTTC
TRBD2 | TRBJ2-7 | many | TRBV20-1 | CSATTSGGTYEQYF | TGCAGTGCCACGACTAGCGGGGGGACCTACGAGCAGTACTTC
TRBD1 | TRBJ2-7 | many | TRBV5-5 | CASSLLWQGANEQYF | TGTGCCAGCAGCTTGCTATGGCAGGGGGCCAACGAGCAGTACTTC
TRBD2 | TRBJ2-3 | many | TRBV15 | CATSSRRGGLDTQYF | TGTGCCACCAGCAGTAGGCGGGGGGGCCTAGATACGCAGTATTTT
NA | TRBJ1-2 | few | TRBV18 | CASSPATGGYGYTF | TGTGCCAGCTCACCGGCAACAGGTGGCTATGGCTACACCTTC
NA | TRBJ2-1 | few | TRBV29-1 | CSVSLSGNRYNEQFF | TGCAGCGTTTCCCTAAGTGGGAACCGATACAATGAGCAGTTCTTC
NA | TRBJ2-3 | NA | TRBV5-1 | CASSLGKGTDTQYF | TGCGCCAGCAGCCTCGGAAAGGGGACAGATACGCAGTATTTT
NA | TRBJ2-2 | few | TRBV7-3 | CASSSGPRTGELFF | TGTGCCAGCAGCTCCGGGCCTCGGACCGGGGAGCTGTTTTTT
NA | TRBJ2-6 | few | TRBV20-1 | CSARDRYGSGANVLTF | TGCAGTGCTAGAGACAGGTACGGCTCTGGGGCCAACGTCCTGACTTTC
TRBD2 | TRBJ2-5 | few | TRBV12-3/TRBV12-4 | CASTYRGRNQETQYF | TGTGCCAGCACCTATCGCGGGAGAAACCAAGAGACCCAGTACTTC
NA | TRBJ2-3 | NA | TRBV7-2 | CASSVSGAKQDTQYF | TGTGCCAGCAGCGTCAGCGGTGCCAAGCAAGATACGCAGTATTTT
TRBD1 | TRBJ2-5 | NA | TRBV29-1 | CSAGTGGRWGTQYF | TGCAGCGCCGGGACAGGGGGACGTTGGGGGACCCAGTACTTC
TRBD2 | TRBJ2-1 | few | TRBV30 | CAWKLAGSHEQFF | TGTGCCTGGAAACTAGCGGGAAGCCATGAGCAGTTCTTC
NA | TRBJ2-1 | few | TRBV5-1 | CASSQTPGAYNEQFF | TGCGCCAGCAGCCAAACTCCCGGGGCCTACAATGAGCAGTTCTTC
TRBD1 | TRBJ2-7 | many | TRBV5-1 | CASSGTGTTRGYEQYF | TGCGCCAGCAGCGGGACAGGGACCACAAGAGGGTACGAGCAGTACTTC
NA | TRBJ2-1 | NA | TRBV11-3 | CASSGGGRNEQFF | TGTGCCAGTTCTGGGGGCGGGAGAAATGAGCAGTTCTTC
NA | TRBJ2-1 | many | TRBV7-9 | CASRFRVEQFF | TGTGCCAGCAGGTTCAGGGTGGAGCAGTTCTTC
TRBD2 | TRBJ2-1 | many | TRBV4-2 | CASSPEREGLNEQFF | TGTGCCAGCAGCCCCGAGCGGGAGGGCCTGAATGAGCAGTTCTTC
NA | TRBJ1-6 | NA | TRBV28 | CASSSPGQSSPLHF | TGTGCCAGCAGTTCCCCAGGCCAATCTTCACCCCTCCACTTT
TRBD2 | TRBJ2-1 | many | TRBV4-3 | CASSQDWASGSYNEQFF | TGCGCCAGCAGCCAAGATTGGGCTAGCGGGAGCTACAATGAGCAGTTCTTC
NA | TRBJ2-1 | few | TRBV2 | CASRQDTVYNEQFF | TGTGCCAGCCGACAGGACACGGTGTACAATGAGCAGTTCTTC
NA | TRBJ2-3 | NA | TRBV9 | CASSVAPSTDTQYF | TGTGCCAGCAGCGTAGCGCCCAGCACAGATACGCAGTATTTT
TRBD2 | TRBJ2-2 | many | TRBV11-3 | CASNGLADPTGELFF | TGTGCCAGCAATGGACTAGCGGATCCCACCGGGGAGCTGTTTTTT
NA | TRBJ2-5 | many | TRBV19 | CASSIQAGETQYF | TGTGCCAGTAGTATACAGGCGGGAGAGACCCAGTACTTC
NA | TRBJ2-5 | many | TRBV12-3/TRBV12-4 | CASSLDPPTRETQYF | TGTGCCAGCAGTTTAGACCCCCCGACTAGGGAGACCCAGTACTTC
TRBD1 | TRBJ1-2 | NA | TRBV14 | CASSQVQTGDYGYTF | TGTGCCAGCAGCCAAGTCCAGACAGGGGACTATGGCTACACCTTC
TRBD2 | TRBJ2-1 | few | TRBV18 | CASSPSTSADNEQFF | TGTGCCAGCTCACCATCGACTAGCGCGGACAATGAGCAGTTCTTC
NA | TRBJ2-5 | NA | TRBV7-9 | CAALTEETQYF | TGTGCCGCCCTTACCGAGGAGACCCAGTACTTC
TRBD2 | TRBJ2-3 | NA | TRBV7-9 | CASSSRLAATDTQYF | TGTGCCAGCAGCTCTCGACTAGCGGCTACAGATACGCAGTATTTT
TRBD2 | TRBJ2-3 | many | TRBV9 | CASSVASGRTTDTQYF | TGTGCCAGCAGCGTAGCTAGCGGGAGAACAACAGATACGCAGTATTTT
NA | TRBJ1-5 | few | TRBV7-8 | CASSFSVQRYNQPQHF | TGTGCCAGCAGCTTCTCGGTACAGAGGTACAATCAGCCCCAGCATTTT
TRBD1 | TRBJ2-3 | few | TRBV15 | CATSKEQGATDTQYF | TGTGCCACCAGCAAAGAACAGGGGGCCACAGATACGCAGTATTTT
TRBD2 | TRBJ2-3 | NA | TRBV5-1 | CASSLVLGWTSGSNGTDTQYF | TGCGCCAGCAGCTTGGTTCTCGGCTGGACTAGCGGGAGTAATGGCACAGATACGCAGTATTTT
TRBD1 | TRBJ1-1 | NA | TRBV27 | CASSTGRGLMNTEAFF | TGTGCCAGCAGTACAGGGAGGGGGCTCATGAACACTGAAGCTTTCTTT
NA | TRBJ2-1 | many | TRBV24-1 | CATATGLSVKQFF | TGTGCCACCGCGACAGGCCTATCTGTTAAGCAGTTCTTC
NA | TRBJ1-1 | NA | TRBV2 | CARGGGTEAFF | TGTGCCAGGGGGGGGGGCACTGAAGCTTTCTTT
TRBD2 | TRBJ2-7 | many | TRBV9 | CASSVDFSGAEQYF | TGTGCCAGCAGCGTAGATTTTAGCGGGGCCGAGCAGTACTTC
TRBD2 | TRBJ2-7 | NA | TRBV7-2 | CASSSGGGPYEQYF | TGTGCCAGCAGCTCCGGCGGGGGTCCCTACGAGCAGTACTTC
TRBD1 | TRBJ2-7 | few | TRBV10-3 | CAISPGQGRYEQYF | TGTGCCATCAGCCCGGGACAGGGACGGTACGAGCAGTACTTC
NA | TRBJ1-1 | few | TRBV7-9 | CASSLPEAFF | TGTGCCAGCAGCTTACCTGAAGCTTTCTTT
NA | TRBJ1-1 | NA | TRBV24-1 | CATAHRAGTEAFF | TGTGCCACCGCTCACAGGGCGGGCACTGAAGCTTTCTTT